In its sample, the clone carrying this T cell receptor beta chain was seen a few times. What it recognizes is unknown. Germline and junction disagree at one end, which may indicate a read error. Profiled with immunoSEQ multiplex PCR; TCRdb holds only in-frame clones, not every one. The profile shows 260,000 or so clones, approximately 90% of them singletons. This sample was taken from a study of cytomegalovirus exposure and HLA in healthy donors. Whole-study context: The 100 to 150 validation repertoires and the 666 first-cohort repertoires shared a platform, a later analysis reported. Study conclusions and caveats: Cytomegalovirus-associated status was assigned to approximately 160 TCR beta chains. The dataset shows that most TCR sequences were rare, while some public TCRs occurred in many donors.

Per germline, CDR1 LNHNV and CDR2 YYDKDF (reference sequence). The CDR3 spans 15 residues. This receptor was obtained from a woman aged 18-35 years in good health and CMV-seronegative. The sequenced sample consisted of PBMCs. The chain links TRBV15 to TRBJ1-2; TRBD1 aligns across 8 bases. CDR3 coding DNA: TGTGCCACCAGCGGAGACAGGGGCGCTAACTATGGCTACACCTTC. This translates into CATSGDRGANYGYTF. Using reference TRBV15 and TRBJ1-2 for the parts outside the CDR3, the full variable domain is DAMVIQNPRYQVTQFGKPVTLSCSQTLNHNVMYWYQQKSSQAPKLLFHYYDKDFNNEADTPDNFQSRRPNTSFCFLDIRSPGLGDTAMYLCATSGDRGANYGYTFGSGTRLTVV.